A selection of T cell receptor beta chains follows, all from one sample in a study of PD-1 blockade in classical Hodgkin lymphoma. TCRdb's table, derived via immunoSEQ multiplex PCR, lists solely in-frame clones and lacks some. This sample has roughly 8,000 clones, with roughly four fifths found just once. The material sequenced was peripheral blood mononuclear cells (PBMCs), taken at baseline. These receptors originate from a human donor with classical Hodgkin lymphoma. Each CDR3 is given with its conserved first and last residue. Each record gives: D gene, J gene, V gene, clone size, CDR3 DNA, CDR3 protein. The D gene is left open where the match is weak. Expanded clones are given a class, and other clones once, few, many or no size at all.

. TRBJ2-7 TRBV9 . TGTGCCAGCAGCGTAGGCCCAAACTACGAGCAGTACTTC CASSVGPNYEQYF
. TRBJ2-7 TRBV7-6 . TGTGCCAGCACCCCATTGACCCCACACGAGCAGTACTTC CASTPLTPHEQYF
. TRBJ2-1 TRBV9 . TGTGCCAGCAGACAGGAAGGTACCAATGAGCAGTTCTTC CASRQEGTNEQFF
. TRBJ2-1 TRBV4-1 . TGCGCCAGCAGCCAAGGCCCCACAGGGAGCTCCTACAATGAGCAGTTCTTC CASSQGPTGSSYNEQFF
TRBD2 TRBJ2-1 TRBV10-3 . TGTGCCATCAGTGAGCCGGGACTAGCGGCCTACAATGAGCAGTTCTTC CAISEPGLAAYNEQFF
. TRBJ2-1 TRBV25-1 . TGTGCCAGCCGGCAGGGGTCCTACAATGAGCAGTTCTTC CASRQGSYNEQFF
. TRBJ2-6 TRBV19 . TGTGCCAGTAGTATCCTCTCTGGGGCCAACGTCCTGACTTTC CASSILSGANVLTF
TRBD1 TRBJ2-1 TRBV5-1 . TGCGCCAGCAGCTTACAGGGGGTAGAGAATGAGCAGTTCTTC CASSLQGVENEQFF
. TRBJ2-5 TRBV7-9 . TGTGCCACGGGGGAAGAGACCCAGTACTTC CATGEETQYF
TRBD1 TRBJ1-2 TRBV7-9 . TGTGCCAGCAGCTTAGCTGGGACAGCCGACCGTAACTATGGCTACACCTTC CASSLAGTADRNYGYTF
. TRBJ2-7 TRBV7-6 few TGTGCCAGCAGCTTGGGACACCGACTCTCCTACGAGCAGTACTTC CASSLGHRLSYEQYF
. TRBJ1-3 TRBV11-2 . TGTGCCAGCAGCCCCGGAGTTGGAAACACCATATATTTT CASSPGVGNTIYF
TRBD1 TRBJ1-2 TRBV27 once TGTGCCAGCAGCCAATCCACAGGGGGCAACTATGGCTACACCTTC CASSQSTGGNYGYTF
. TRBJ1-5 TRBV7-2 once TGTGCCAGCAGCTCCCAGGGGAATAGCAATCAGCCCCAGCATTTT CASSSQGNSNQPQHF
TRBD2 TRBJ2-3 TRBV6-1 . TGTGCCAGCAGTTCGGGAGGGGGCACAGATACGCAGTATTTT CASSSGGGTDTQYF
. TRBJ2-2 TRBV6-5 . TGTGCCAGCAGTTATCCCAACACCGGGGAGCTGTTTTTT CASSYPNTGELFF